This T cell receptor (beta chain) was identified during a study of blood T cell repertoires in COVID-19. Study in general: Specimens from acute and convalescent COVID-19 originated in the United States, Italy and Spain.

Participants had their cohort set by participant-reported clinical history. Sequencing was performed with immunoSEQ multiplex PCR; in TCRdb, only in-frame clones are kept and a portion is missing. This sample has roughly 400,000 clones; 91% occur once, and the top ten carry around 0.94%. Trimming took off 7 bases at V and 4 bases at J, with 14 bases between the two ends. The CDR3 runs 14 residues. The germline V gene encodes CDR1 LNHDA and CDR2 SQIVND (reference sequence). This chain connects TRBV19 to TRBJ1-5; D is uncertain. The sequence came from a woman between 40 and 50 years old who had been exposed to COVID-19. Source material: PBMCs or T cells enriched from blood (not recorded which). CDR3 sequence: CASKALGGNQPQHF. The DNA of the CDR3 is TGTGCCAGTAAGGCCCTCGGAGGTAATCAGCCCCAGCATTTT.